The 10 T cell receptor beta chains given below trace back to one sample, sequenced in a study of CD8+ T cells in alopecia areata. cDNA reverse transcribed from extracted RNA served as the sequencing template. The method was immunoSEQ multiplex PCR; TCRdb's version includes in-frame clones alone and lacks a portion of them. The profile covers around 160,000 clones, with around 47% appearing a single time and less than 8% taken by the ten largest. Material for sequencing was CD4+ T cells sorted from blood. These receptors came from a human donor with alopecia areata.

This chain links TRBV27 with TRBJ2-5, with a possible D match to TRBD1 (6 bases). Per the germline V gene, CDR1 is MNHEY and CDR2 is SMNVEV (reference sequence). This CDR3 contains 15 residues. V was shortened by 5 bases and J by 0 bases, with 13 bases between the two germline ends. The CDR3, as DNA: TGTGCCAGCAGTCCAGGGACAAGGTACCAAGAGACCCAGTACTTC. Amino acids: CASSPGTRYQETQYF.

J is TRBJ1-1 and V is TRBV5-1; D is undetermined. This CDR3 region has 13 residues. Trimming took off 0 bases at V and 2 bases at J, with 5 bases between the two ends. CDR1 is SGHRS and CDR2 is YFSETQ in the germline V gene. Here the CDR3 reads CASSLAGNTEAFF. The CDR3 DNA reads TGCGCCAGCAGCTTGGCAGGAAACACTGAAGCTTTCTTT.

The V call is TRBV7-9, the J call TRBJ1-3; TRBD1 aligns across 8 bases. After removal of 7 bases from V and 8 bases from J, the junction contained 7 bases not matched to a gene. Looked up from germline, CDR1 is SEHNR and CDR2 is FQNEAQ (reference sequence). The CDR3 sequence is 13 residues long. The CDR3 sequence is CASIPDREDTIYF. CDR3 nucleotides: TGTGCCAGCATACCGGACAGGGAAGACACCATATATTTT.

In its sample, this clone was seen once. The chain couples TRBV6-5 to TRBJ2-7; D tentatively fits TRBD1 or TRBD2 (5 bases each). Trimming pared 2 bases from V and 6 bases from J, leaving 14 bases between. CDR1 and CDR2 (germline): MNHEY, SVGAGI. This CDR3 comprises 14 residues. CDR3 amino acids: CASSYGGYGGEQYF. The CDR3 DNA follows: TGTGCCAGCAGTTACGGTGGGTATGGGGGCGAGCAGTACTTC.

The rearrangement joins TRBV5-1 to TRBJ2-1, with unresolved D. V shed 3 bases and J shed 3 bases, with 1 base lying between them. The CDR3 runs 11 residues. The germline gives CDR1 SGHRS, CDR2 YFSETQ. CDR3 coding DNA: TGCGCCAGCAGCTACTACAATGAGCAGTTCTTC. Residues: CASSYYNEQFF. Using reference TRBV5-1 and TRBJ2-1 for the parts outside the CDR3, the full variable domain is KAGVTQTPRYLIKTRGQQVTLSCSPISGHRSVSWYQQTPGQGLQFLFEYFSETQRNKGNFPGRFSGRQFSNSRSEMNVSTLELGDSALYLCASSYYNEQFFGPGTRLTVL.

This clone has more than one count but fewer than ten. The gene calls are TRBV18 and TRBJ2-7; 7 positions match TRBD1. Trimming removed 5 bases from V and 2 bases from J; junction bases left unmatched: 6. The CDR3 has 14 residues. Germline V gene data show CDR1 as KGHSH and CDR2 as LQKENI. The CDR3 DNA sequence: TGTGCCAGCTCAGCCGGGACAGACACCTACGAGCAGTACTTC. Its protein product is CASSAGTDTYEQYF.

The chain employs TRBV30 and TRBJ2-5, with TRBD1 identical over 7 bases. V lost 2 bases, J lost 4 bases, and 10 bases stayed unmatched. CDR3 length: 15 residues. Germline CDR1 GTSNPN, CDR2 SVGIG (reference sequence). CDR3 coding DNA: TGTGCCTGGAGTTCATCGACAGGGTCAGGAGAGACCCAGTACTTC. Its protein is CAWSSSTGSGETQYF.

The rearrangement joins TRBV27 to TRBJ2-7; tentative D call: TRBD1 (7 bases). V lost 3 bases and J lost 3, with 18 bases in between. CDR1 is MNHEY and CDR2 is SMNVEV in the germline V gene (reference sequence). CDR3 length: 16 amino acids. CDR3 amino acids: CASSFDAAGQRYEQYF. As DNA, the CDR3 is TGTGCCAGCAGTTTTGATGCGGCGGGACAGCGCTACGAGCAGTACTTC.

V gene TRBV5-1 combines with J gene TRBJ2-1; D gene ambiguous. Germline V gives CDR1 SGHRS, CDR2 YFSETQ. This CDR3 contains 18 residues. V lost 0 bases to trimming and J lost 5 bases, with 21 bases between them. CDR3 protein: CASSLGPVTQRPHNEQFF. The CDR3 DNA reads as TGCGCCAGCAGCTTGGGACCCGTCACTCAAAGACCTCACAATGAGCAGTTCTTC.

V usage is TRBV5-1 and J usage is TRBJ2-7; 11 nucleotides line up with TRBD2. The ends lost 2 bases at V and 3 bases at J; junction bases unmatched: 1. Germline V gene lookup returns CDR1 SGHRS and CDR2 YFSETQ. The CDR3 has 14 amino acids. CDR3: CASSFGTSGYEQYF. For the CDR3, the DNA is TGCGCCAGCAGCTTTGGGACTAGCGGCTACGAGCAGTACTTC.